This TCR beta chain was captured by sequencing in a study of CD8 T cells in Susac syndrome (dated by TCRdb to between 2018 and 2021). Notes on the research overall: Of the Susac syndrome patients who were sequenced, roughly 6 had clinically active disease and fewer than ten were in clinical remission. At blood withdrawal, Susac syndrome patients were therapy-naive, treated with corticosteroids (with IVIg additionally given to some), or treated with IVIg alone. The study used repertoire sequencing to test whether antigen drove CD8+ T cell activation and differentiation in Susac syndrome. CD8+ T cell repertoire clonality was compared between around eleven healthy donors, around 14 Susac syndrome patients and 15 multiple sclerosis patients. Broad study findings and their caveats: In the total CD8+ and CD8+ TEMRA repertoires, more than 15 and five Susac-specific public clones, respectively, were identified. Susac syndrome CD8+ repertoires showed clonal expansion, highest in CD8+ TEMRA cells and greater in clinically active than remitting patients. The number of individuals in the TCR sequencing and HLA analysis was recognized as being relatively small.

As regards this clonotype: Its specific antigen is unknown. One base away there is no much larger clone; base qualities are not given.

Peripheral blood CD8+ and CD4+ T cells from healthy donors, Susac syndrome patients and multiple sclerosis patients were profiled by high-throughput TCR beta sequencing. Recently defined diagnostic criteria for definite or probable disease were met by the Susac syndrome patients. Bulk CD8+ and CD4+ T cells were purified by magnetic negative isolation, while CD8+ TEMRA cells were enriched using FACS. Blood was drawn into EDTA tubes, processed within 24 hours, and PBMCs were isolated by density gradient centrifugation. PBMCs destined for TCR sequencing were cryopreserved in liquid nitrogen and later thawed in a 37 °C water bath. The sorted or isolated CD4+, CD8+ and CD8+ TEMRA cells had a purity of 90% or higher. RNA was extracted using the RNeasy kit, and about 0.45 to 1 ug of the RNA was reverse transcribed with random hexamers. The immunoSEQ multiplex PCR assay, which covers 54 Vbeta and 13 Jbeta segments, was used to amplify TCR beta CDR3 regions. PCR amplification bias was corrected by using a synthetic template baseline for primer optimization and computational correction. Per the source publication's procedure: Reads were assigned to V, D and J genes according to IMGT and analyzed in immunoSEQ Analyzer, with only productive sequences retained. Clonality was calculated as one minus the Shannon entropy normalized by log2 of the number of productive unique sequences. For each patient and control, public and private clones were evaluated within the 100 most prevalent clones. Clones were defined as Susac-specific if absent from the healthy and MS cohorts, from under 1,200 published viral clones and from other ImmuneACCESS disease sequences. The public reads were reprocessed in TCRdb via fastp at Q25 and MiXCR, keeping in-frame beta chains. Here each entry gathers all rows of one CDR3 protein and keeps the most common genes and DNA. TCRdb's processing, not the authors', yielded these V and J calls. The sample yields 56,000 or so distinct CDR3 sequences; approximately 95% were counted once. Clones ranked in the top ten supply 0.75% of the sample.

The germline V gene (reference sequence) supplies CDR1 GTSNPN and CDR2 SVGIG. Spanning cysteine to phenylalanine, the CDR3 consists of 14 amino acids. Kept here is only the CDR3 DNA, which spans 42 bases and is read in frame from base 1. The germline ends are 13 bases apart after V is trimmed by 3 bases and J by 4 bases. This receptor was identified in a human donor with Susac syndrome. Sequencing input: CD8+ T cells from PBMCs. The chain employs TRBV30 and TRBJ1-3; possibly the D gene is TRBD1, per 5 matching bases. The bases are TGTGCCTGGAGAAGGGACTTCGCGGGAAACACCATATATTTT. Translated, it gives CAWRRDFAGNTIYF.